This T cell receptor (beta chain) was captured in a study of Ad26.COV2.S vaccination and SARS-CoV-2 variants. The overall study: Enrolled in COV1001, the donor was in the Ad26.COV2.S trial arm, which received the vaccine.

There are 17 residues in the CDR3. Treatment: over 15 received Ad26.COV2.S at low or high dose, single or two shots; 5 received placebo; per-sample allocation not given. Day 63 after the first injection of vaccine or placebo was the sampling time. This table comes from immunoSEQ multiplex PCR, and its TCRdb copy is limited to in-frame clones, with some not included. In the table there are a few hundred thousand clones, 80% to 95% of which are singletons. This chain links TRBV21-1 with TRBJ2-7; TRBD2 was called by the table and not checked on the DNA. TRBV21-1 is a pseudogene segment. The sequences come from peripheral blood, collected in a trial of Ad26.COV2.S vaccine versus placebo. The receptor's source is a person aged 18-65 years who received the Ad26.COV2.S COVID-19 vaccine or a placebo. CDR3 region: CAPEETSGRSLSYEQYF. For the CDR3, the DNA is TGTGCCCCCGAGGAAACTAGCGGGAGGAGCCTCTCCTACGAGCAGTACTTC.